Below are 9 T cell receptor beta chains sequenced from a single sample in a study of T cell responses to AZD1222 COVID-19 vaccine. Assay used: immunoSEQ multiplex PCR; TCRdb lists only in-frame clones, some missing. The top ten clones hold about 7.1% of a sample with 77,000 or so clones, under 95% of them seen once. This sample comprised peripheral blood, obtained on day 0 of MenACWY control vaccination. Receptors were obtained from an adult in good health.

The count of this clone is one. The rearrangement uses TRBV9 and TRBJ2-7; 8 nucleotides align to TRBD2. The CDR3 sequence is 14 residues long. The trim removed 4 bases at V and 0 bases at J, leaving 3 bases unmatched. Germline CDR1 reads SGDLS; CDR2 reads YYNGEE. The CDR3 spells CASSTSGTSYEQYF. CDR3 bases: TGTGCCAGCAGCACTAGCGGAACCTCCTACGAGCAGTACTTC. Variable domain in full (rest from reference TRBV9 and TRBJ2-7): DSGVTQTPKHLITATGQRVTLRCSPRSGDLSVYWYQQSLDQGLQFLIQYYNGEERAKGNILERFSAQQFPDLHSELNLSSLELGDSALYFCASSTSGTSYEQYFGPGTRLTVT.

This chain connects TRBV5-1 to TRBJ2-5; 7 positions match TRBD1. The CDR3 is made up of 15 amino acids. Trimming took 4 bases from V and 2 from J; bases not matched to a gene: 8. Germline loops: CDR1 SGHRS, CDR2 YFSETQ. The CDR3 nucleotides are TGCGCCAGCAGCGTAATGGGACAGCAACAAGAGACCCAGTACTTC. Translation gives CASSVMGQQQETQYF.

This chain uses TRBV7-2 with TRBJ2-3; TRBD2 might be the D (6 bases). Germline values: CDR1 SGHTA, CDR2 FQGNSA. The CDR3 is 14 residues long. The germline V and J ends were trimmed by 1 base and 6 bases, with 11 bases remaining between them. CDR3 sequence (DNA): TGTGCCAGCAGCTTAGTGCATCGGGGGGATACGCAGTATTTT. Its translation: CASSLVHRGDTQYF.

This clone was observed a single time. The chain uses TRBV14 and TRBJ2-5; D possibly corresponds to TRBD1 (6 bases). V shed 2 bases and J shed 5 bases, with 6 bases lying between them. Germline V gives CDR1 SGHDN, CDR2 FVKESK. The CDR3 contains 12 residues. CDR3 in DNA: TGTGCCAGCAGCCAAAGGGGGGAGACCCAGTACTTC. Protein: CASSQRGETQYF.

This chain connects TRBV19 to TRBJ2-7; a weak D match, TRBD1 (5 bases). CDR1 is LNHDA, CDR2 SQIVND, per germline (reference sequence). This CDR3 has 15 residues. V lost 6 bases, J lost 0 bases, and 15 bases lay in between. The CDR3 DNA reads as TGTGCCAGTAGAAAAATAGGAGACAGCTCCTACGAGCAGTACTTC. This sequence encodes CASRKIGDSSYEQYF.

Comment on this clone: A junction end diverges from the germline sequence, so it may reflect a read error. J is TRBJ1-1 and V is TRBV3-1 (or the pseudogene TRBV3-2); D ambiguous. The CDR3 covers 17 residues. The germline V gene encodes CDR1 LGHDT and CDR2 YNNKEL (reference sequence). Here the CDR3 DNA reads TGTGCCAGCAGCATCGGCTGGGGAATAGGCCCGAACGCTGAAGCTTTCTTT. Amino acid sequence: CASSIGWGIGPNAEAFF.

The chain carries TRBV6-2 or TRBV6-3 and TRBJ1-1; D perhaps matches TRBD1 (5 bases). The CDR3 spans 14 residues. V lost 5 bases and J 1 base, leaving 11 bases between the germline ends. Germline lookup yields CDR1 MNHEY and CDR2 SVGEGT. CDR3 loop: CASSHDGANTEAFF. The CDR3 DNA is TGTGCCAGCAGTCACGACGGGGCGAACACTGAAGCTTTCTTT.

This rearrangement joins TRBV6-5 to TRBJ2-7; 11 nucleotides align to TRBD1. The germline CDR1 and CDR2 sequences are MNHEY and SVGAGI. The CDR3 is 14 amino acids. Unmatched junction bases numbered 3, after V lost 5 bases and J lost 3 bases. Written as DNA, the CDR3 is TGTGCCAGCAGTAAGGACAGGGGGCACTACGAGCAGTACTTC. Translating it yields CASSKDRGHYEQYF.

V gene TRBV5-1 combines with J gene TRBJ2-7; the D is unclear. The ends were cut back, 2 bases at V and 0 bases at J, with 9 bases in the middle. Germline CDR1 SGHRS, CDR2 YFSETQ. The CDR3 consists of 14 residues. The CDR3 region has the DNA TGCGCCAGCAGCTTCTCCGCTGACTCCTACGAGCAGTACTTC. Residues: CASSFSADSYEQYF.